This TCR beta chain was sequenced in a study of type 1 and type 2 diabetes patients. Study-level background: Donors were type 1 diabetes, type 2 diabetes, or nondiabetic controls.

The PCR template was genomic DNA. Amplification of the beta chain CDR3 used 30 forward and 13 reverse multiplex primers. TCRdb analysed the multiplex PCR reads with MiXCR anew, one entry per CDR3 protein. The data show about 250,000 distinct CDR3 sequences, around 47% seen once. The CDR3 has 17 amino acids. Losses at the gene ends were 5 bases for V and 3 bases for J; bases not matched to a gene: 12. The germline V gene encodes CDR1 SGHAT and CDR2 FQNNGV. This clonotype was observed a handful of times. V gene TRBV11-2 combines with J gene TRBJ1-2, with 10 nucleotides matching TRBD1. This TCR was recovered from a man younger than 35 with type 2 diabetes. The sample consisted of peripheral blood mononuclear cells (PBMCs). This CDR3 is CASSPTQDRGSYYGYTF. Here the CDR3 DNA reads TGTGCCAGCAGCCCTACTCAGGACAGGGGGTCTTACTATGGCTACACCTTC.